This section outlines one T cell receptor (beta chain) sequence together with its context. CDR1 is MDHEN, CDR2 SYDVKM, per germline. The CDR3 is made up of 12 amino acids. The V gene end was trimmed by 4 bases and the J gene end by 10 bases; junction bases not matched to a gene: 6. This entry is derived from a study of response to subunit inactivated influenza vaccine. TCRdb processed the RT-PCR reads anew with MiXCR; each CDR3 protein has one entry. Of 650,000 to 700,000 distinct CDR3 sequences listed, 15% to 19% are singletons. The chain recombines TRBV28 with TRBJ1-1, with TRBD1 identical over 7 bases. The source is a man aged 50 to 59 who received an inactivated influenza vaccine. Sequencing was performed on PBMCs from blood, taken 11 to 12 days after vaccination. The CDR3, as DNA: TGTGCCAGCAGTTCAACGACAGGGTCAGCTTTCTTT. Its translation: CASSSTTGSAFF.